These 28 T cell receptor beta chains were sequenced from one sample in a study of spatial heterogeneity in lung cancer. TCRdb re-called the 5' RACE reads through MiXCR, storing one row per CDR3 protein. The data hold around 4,000 distinct CDR3 sequences, with about a fifth observed a single time. Regarding time point: sample taken at primary tumor resection. Researchers sequenced whole RNA taken from tumor, nontumor lung or frozen PBMC without sorting. The sequences come from normal lung tissue next to the tumor, collected at surgery. Receptors originate from a female donor with early-stage non-small cell lung cancer.

This chain links TRBV19 with TRBJ2-3, with 7 nucleotides matching TRBD2. Per the germline V gene, CDR1 is LNHDA and CDR2 is SQIVND (reference sequence). This CDR3 region has 13 residues. V lost 8 bases, J lost 2 bases, and 4 bases stayed unmatched. In DNA, the CDR3 is TGTGCCAGTGGGCGGGAGCCCACAGATACGCAGTATTTT. Encoded protein: CASGREPTDTQYF.

This clonotype was observed at least ten times. V usage is TRBV29-1 and J usage is TRBJ2-1; either TRBD1 or TRBD2 may supply D (5 bases each). The V end lost 5 bases, the J end lost 8 bases, and 25 bases lay between the germline ends. The CDR3 totals 16 residues. CDR1 and CDR2 (germline): SQVTM, ANQGSEA. The CDR3 spells CSVFDGAQKFFYEQFF. The CDR3 bases are TGCAGCGTTTTTGACGGGGCCCAGAAATTTTTTTATGAGCAGTTCTTC.

This clonotype is medium-sized (0.01 to 0.1%). This chain uses TRBV9 with TRBJ2-1, with 7 positions matching TRBD1. Germline V gene sequence: CDR1 SGDLS, CDR2 YYNGEE. J lost 7 bases, V lost 3 bases, and 13 bases had no gene match. The CDR3 spans 16 residues. Here the CDR3 DNA reads TGTGCCAGCAGCGCTGGGACAGCCTTTCAAGGGAATGAGCAGTTCTTC. Translating it yields CASSAGTAFQGNEQFF.

The rearrangement uses TRBV2 and TRBJ1-4; 8 bases are shared with TRBD1. The V gene's germline CDR1 is SNHLY and CDR2 FYNNEI. This CDR3 has 15 residues. The junction had 9 bases not matched to a gene; V was cut back by 7 bases and J by 5 bases. CDR3 sequence: CASTPGQGPNEKLFF. The CDR3 nucleotides read TGTGCCAGCACCCCCGGACAGGGACCAAATGAAAAACTGTTTTTT. Full variable domain (remainder filled in from reference TRBV2 and TRBJ1-4): EPEVTQTPSHQVTQMGQEVILRCVPISNHLYFYWYRQILGQKVEFLVSFYNNEISEKSEIFDDQFSVERPDGSNFTLKIRSTKLEDSAMYFCASTPGQGPNEKLFFGSGTQLSVL.

In its sample, this clonotype was seen a few times. V usage is TRBV5-5 and J usage is TRBJ1-5; D not certain. The V gene's germline CDR1 is SGHKS and CDR2 YYEKEE (reference sequence). V was clipped by 2 bases and J by 1 base, with 10 bases between them. This CDR3 contains 15 residues. The CDR3 nucleotides read TGTGCCAGCAGCTTCCGGGGAGGGAGCAATCAGCCCCAGCATTTT. Protein: CASSFRGGSNQPQHF.

The sample holds a few counts of this clonotype. The rearrangement joins TRBV9 to TRBJ2-5, with D possibly TRBD1 on 5 matching bases. CDR3 length: 13 residues. Per the germline V gene, CDR1 is SGDLS and CDR2 is YYNGEE. V was clipped by 0 bases and J by 7 bases, with 10 bases between them. CDR3: CASSVVQGVTQYF. CDR3 nucleotide sequence: TGTGCCAGCAGCGTAGTCCAGGGTGTGACCCAGTACTTC.

This clonotype was observed at least ten times. J is TRBJ1-2 and V is TRBV5-6; the match to TRBD1 covers 7 bases. The trim removed 5 bases at V and 0 bases at J, leaving 4 bases unmatched. The CDR3 length is 14 residues. Germline V CDR1 and CDR2: SGHDT, YYEEEE. CDR3 in DNA: TGTGCCAGCAGGGAGCAGGGGGCTAACTATGGCTACACCTTC. Translation gives CASREQGANYGYTF.

This clonotype is medium-sized by share. This chain uses TRBV6-1 with TRBJ2-7, with 9 bases matching TRBD2. Germline V gene sequence: CDR1 MNHNS, CDR2 SASEGT. The CDR3 sequence is 15 residues long. Losses at the gene ends were 5 bases for V and 5 bases for J; bases not matched to a gene: 10. CDR3 in DNA: TGTGCCAGCAGTCTTTCTAGCGGGACGTCCCACGAGCAGTACTTC. Protein product: CASSLSSGTSHEQYF.

The chain combines TRBV20-1 with TRBJ1-5; 11 nucleotides match TRBD1. Germline V gives CDR1 DFQATT, CDR2 SNEGSKA (reference sequence). The CDR3 runs 16 residues. Trimming took 2 bases from V and 5 from J; bases not matched to a gene: 8. CDR3: CSARPLGQGADQPQHF. For the CDR3, the DNA is TGCAGTGCTAGACCACTCGGACAGGGGGCGGATCAGCCCCAGCATTTT.

In its sample, this clonotype ranks as medium-sized. The chain carries TRBV6-2 or TRBV6-3 and TRBJ1-1; D is perhaps TRBD1 (5 bases). Germline assignment: CDR1 MNHEY and CDR2 SVGEGT. V lost 7 bases and J lost 2, with 14 bases in between. This CDR3 has 14 residues. CDR3 in amino acids: CASISPGGNTEAFF. The CDR3 bases are TGTGCCAGCATATCCCCCGGGGGAAACACTGAAGCTTTCTTT.

This chain connects TRBV9 to TRBJ2-2; tentatively, D is TRBD1 or TRBD2 (6 bases each). The germline V gene has CDR1 SGDLS and CDR2 YYNGEE. Trimming took off 6 bases at V and 5 bases at J, with 20 bases between the two ends. This CDR3 is built from 16 residues. CDR3 loop: CASTTTQGGGTGELFF. CDR3 DNA sequence: TGTGCCAGCACCACCACACAGGGAGGAGGAACCGGGGAGCTGTTTTTT.

This clonotype is judged medium-sized. The chain combines TRBV11-1 with TRBJ1-4; the D is unclear. The V gene lost 3 bases and the J gene lost 0 bases, with 5 bases spanning the gap. Germline V gene lookup returns CDR1 SGHAT and CDR2 FQDESV (reference sequence). This CDR3 spans 14 amino acids. DNA of the CDR3: TGTGCCAGCAGCTTGGACGCAACTAATGAAAAACTGTTTTTT. It yields the protein CASSLDATNEKLFF.

This clonotype was seen more than once but under ten times. V usage is TRBV29-1 and J usage is TRBJ2-5, with 8 positions matching TRBD2. V was pared by 6 bases and J by 5 bases, with 11 bases of the junction left unmatched. The germline gives CDR1 SQVTM, CDR2 ANQGSEA. The length of the CDR3 is 14 residues. CDR3 DNA: TGCAGCGTGGGTAGCGGGGCTTCGGGGGAGACCCAGTACTTC. Encoded protein: CSVGSGASGETQYF. The variable domain in full, with the rest retrieved from reference TRBV29-1 and TRBJ2-5, is SAVISQKPSRDICQRGTSLTIQCQVDSQVTMMFWYRQQPGQSLTLIATANQGSEATYESGFVIDKFPISRPNLTFSTLTVSNMSPEDSSIYLCSVGSGASGETQYFGPGTRLLVL.

This clonotype was recorded a few times. The chain couples TRBV20-1 to TRBJ2-7, with D perhaps being TRBD1 or TRBD2 (6 bases each). The CDR3 is 12 amino acids. The germline V gene has CDR1 DFQATT and CDR2 SNEGSKA (reference sequence). CDR3 sequence reads: CSAQTGAQEQYF. CDR3 sequence (DNA): TGCAGCGCTCAGACGGGGGCGCAGGAGCAGTACTTC.

There are many counts of this clonotype. The rearrangement uses TRBV7-2 and TRBJ2-1; no reliable D call. This CDR3 has 12 amino acids. Germline V CDR1 and CDR2: SGHTA, FQGNSA. V was clipped by 1 base and J by 10 bases, with 8 bases between them. The CDR3 is CASSLGANEQFF. The CDR3 DNA reads TGTGCCAGCAGCTTAGGTGCTAACGAGCAGTTCTTC.

V and J are TRBV7-3 and TRBJ2-5, with unresolved D. Germline CDR1 SGHTA, CDR2 FQGTGA. CDR3 length: 13 amino acids. V gave up 1 base and J gave up 5 bases, with 8 bases separating them. The CDR3 sequence is CASSLNPRETQYF. The CDR3 DNA follows: TGTGCCAGCAGCTTAAACCCAAGGGAGACCCAGTACTTC.

The CDR3 region is CSARGPSGNQETQYF. The DNA of the CDR3 is TGCAGTGCTAGAGGACCCAGCGGAAACCAAGAGACCCAGTACTTC. V usage is TRBV20-1 and J usage is TRBJ2-5, with D maybe TRBD2 (5 bases). V shed 1 base and J shed 0 bases, with 12 bases lying between them. Looked up from germline, CDR1 is DFQATT and CDR2 is SNEGSKA (reference sequence). The CDR3 extends over 15 amino acids.

In its sample, this clonotype ranks as medium-sized (0.01 to 0.1%). The rearrangement uses TRBV7-9 and TRBJ2-1, with TRBD2 matching 10 bases. CDR3 length: 15 residues. The germline gives CDR1 SEHNR, CDR2 FQNEAQ (reference sequence). The V and J ends lost 4 bases and 7 bases, in that order; junction bases with no gene match: 7. CDR3 DNA sequence: TGTGCCAGCAGCTCTCGACTAGCGGGTAAAAATGAGCAGTTCTTC. Amino acids: CASSSRLAGKNEQFF.

This clonotype was recorded at least ten times. This chain joins TRBV6-5 and TRBJ1-2, with a tentative D call TRBD1 (6 bases). The CDR3 sequence is 15 residues long. The germline gives CDR1 MNHEY, CDR2 SVGAGI. Trimming cost V 7 bases and J 6 bases, with 21 bases left between them. The CDR3 sequence is CASIRANTGFDGYTF. CDR3 DNA sequence: TGTGCCAGCATTAGGGCGAACACAGGGTTCGATGGCTACACCTTC.

The sample holds many counts of this clonotype. This sequence joins TRBV5-6 and TRBJ2-6; D tentatively reads TRBD1 or TRBD2 (5 bases each). Per the germline V gene, CDR1 is SGHDT and CDR2 is YYEEEE. The CDR3 covers 19 residues. Trimming took 0 bases from V and 0 from J, leaving 16 bases between them. Here the CDR3 DNA reads TGTGCCAGCAGCTTGGCCGAGGGGATAATGGTCTCTGGGGCCAACGTCCTGACTTTC. It is translated as CASSLAEGIMVSGANVLTF.

The DNA for the CDR3 is TGCGCCAGCAGCCCTGAGGTGGGGGCCAAAAACATTCAGTACTTC. Translated, it gives CASSPEVGAKNIQYF. This sequence joins TRBV5-1 and TRBJ2-4; D unclear. V lost 4 bases and J 1 base, leaving 12 bases between the germline ends. This CDR3 comprises 15 residues. Germline V gene data show CDR1 as SGHRS and CDR2 as YFSETQ.

By share, this clonotype ranks as medium-sized. This sequence joins TRBV20-1 and TRBJ2-3; 9 bases match TRBD2. With 3 bases clipped from V and 4 bases from J, the junction kept 5 bases outside the gene matches. Per germline, CDR1 DFQATT and CDR2 SNEGSKA (reference sequence). The CDR3 spans 14 residues. This chain's CDR3 is CSARRRGGPDTQYF. DNA of the CDR3: TGCAGTGCTAGGAGGCGGGGGGGTCCAGATACGCAGTATTTT.

This clonotype was recorded at least ten times. This chain connects TRBV14 to TRBJ2-5; D is ambiguous. CDR3 length: 15 residues. Germline CDR1 SGHDN, CDR2 FVKESK. The V and J ends lost 1 base and 1 base respectively, with 10 bases between them. CDR3 loop: CASSQGIHFQETQYF. CDR3 DNA sequence: TGTGCCAGCAGCCAAGGTATCCATTTCCAAGAGACCCAGTACTTC.

The chain recombines TRBV6-5 with TRBJ1-1; weak D call: TRBD1 (5 bases). This CDR3 contains 15 residues. The germline V gene encodes CDR1 MNHEY and CDR2 SVGAGI. V was clipped by 0 bases and J by 2 bases, with 10 bases between them. This CDR3 is CASSYSGTGNTEAFF. The CDR3 DNA is TGTGCCAGCAGTTACTCTGGTACAGGAAACACTGAAGCTTTCTTT.

This clonotype ranks as medium-sized. This chain uses TRBV12-3 or TRBV12-4 with TRBJ1-1; TRBD1 might be the D (6 bases). The CDR3 contains 13 residues. V lost 1 base and J lost 7, with 10 bases in between. The CDR3 spells CASSLGGGLEAFF. As DNA, the CDR3 is TGTGCCAGCAGTTTAGGGGGGGGGCTTGAAGCTTTCTTT.

The V call is TRBV6-5, the J call TRBJ2-2; D is unclear. Trimming left V 3 bases short and J 3 bases short, with 8 bases between. CDR1 and CDR2 (germline): MNHEY, SVGAGI. This CDR3 has 14 amino acids. The CDR3 nucleotides are TGTGCCAGCAGTTATCTGGCGGACACCGGGGAGCTGTTTTTT. It yields the protein CASSYLADTGELFF.

There are many counts of this clonotype. The chain uses TRBV10-3 and TRBJ2-5, with D unclear. V was clipped by 3 bases and J by 3 bases, with 8 bases between them. This CDR3 is built from 13 residues. Germline values: CDR1 ENHRY, CDR2 SYGVKD. The CDR3 region is CAISDGYEETQYF. The CDR3 DNA sequence: TGTGCCATCAGTGACGGCTACGAAGAGACCCAGTACTTC.

This clonotype was seen only a few times. This chain connects TRBV20-1 to TRBJ2-6; 7 bases align to TRBD1. V dropped 3 bases and J dropped 8; count of bases not matched to a gene: 4. The CDR3 runs to 13 residues. Germline CDR1 reads DFQATT; CDR2 reads SNEGSKA (reference sequence). Written as DNA, the CDR3 is TGCAGTGCTAGGGAACAGGGGTCCAACGTCCTGACTTTC. This gives the protein CSAREQGSNVLTF.